Shown below are 29 T cell receptor beta chains from a single sample sequenced in a study of CD8+ T cells in alopecia areata. Investigators isolated RNA and reverse transcribed it into cDNA to act as the sequencing template. Clones were read by immunoSEQ multiplex PCR, and TCRdb kept only the in-frame ones, dropping some. This sample has fewer than 250,000 clones; about 40% occur once, and the top ten carry over 2%. The treatment is: oral pan-JAK inhibitor, 5-10 mg twice daily. The starting material was CD4+ T cells sorted from blood, obtained between weeks 36 and 40, from a patient treated with tofacitinib. Source of these receptors: a human donor with alopecia areata.

This clone was found a few times. The chain recombines TRBV29-1 with TRBJ2-1; 14 nucleotides match TRBD2. With V trimmed by 4 bases and J by 8 bases, 7 bases remained unmatched. The CDR3 length is 15 residues. Germline CDR1 reads SQVTM; CDR2 reads ANQGSEA. CDR3 DNA: TGCAGCGTTGGACTAGCGGGAGGGCCTTGGGATGAGCAGTTCTTC. Translating gives CSVGLAGGPWDEQFF.

This chain uses TRBV6-1 with TRBJ2-7, with D possibly TRBD2 on 5 matching bases. The CDR3 contains 15 residues. Trimming removed 5 bases from V and 5 bases from J, with 19 bases in between. Germline V gene lookup returns CDR1 MNHNS and CDR2 SASEGT. CDR3 residues: CASSSLAGDFHEQYF. The DNA for the CDR3 is TGTGCCAGCAGTTCCCTAGCCGGAGACTTCCACGAGCAGTACTTC.

This rearrangement joins TRBV6-4 to TRBJ2-3, with a weak D call TRBD2 (6 bases). The CDR3 has 15 amino acids. Germline V gives CDR1 MRHNA, CDR2 SNTAGT. The ends were cut back, 4 bases at V and 2 bases at J, with 13 bases in the middle. CDR3 nucleotides: TGTGCCAGCAGTGCCGGCGGGATGTACACAGATACGCAGTATTTT. Amino acids: CASSAGGMYTDTQYF.

The rearrangement links TRBV30 to TRBJ1-1, with TRBD1 matching over 8 bases. Trimming at V came to 0 bases and at J to 4 bases, leaving 7 bases not matched to a gene. CDR3 length: 15 residues. CDR1 and CDR2 from the germline V gene are GTSNPN and SVGIG (reference sequence). The DNA of the CDR3 is TGTGCCTGGAGTGTACAGGGGGTGAGAGTCACTGAAGCTTTCTTT. It yields the protein CAWSVQGVRVTEAFF.

The chain carries TRBV7-2 and TRBJ1-6; D is uncertain. Germline CDR1 and CDR2: SGHTA and FQGNSA. V dropped 1 base and J dropped 4 bases, with 11 bases sitting between them. This CDR3 has 16 amino acids. CDR3 in DNA: TGTGCCAGCAGCTTAGGGTTTGGTCTGTATAATTCACCCCTCCACTTT. It is translated as CASSLGFGLYNSPLHF.

This chain uses TRBV4-1 with TRBJ2-6; D call uncertain. Trimming took off 1 base at V and 0 bases at J, with 10 bases between the two ends. The CDR3 is 17 amino acids. Per germline, CDR1 MGHRA and CDR2 YSYEKL. For the CDR3, the DNA is TGCGCCAGCAGCCAAGTAGTAAAACTCTCTGGGGCCAACGTCCTGACTTTC. This codes for CASSQVVKLSGANVLTF.

The chain joins TRBV30 to TRBJ2-2; 7 nucleotides match TRBD1. V was pared by 8 bases and J by 0 bases, with 6 bases of the junction left unmatched. Germline V CDR1 and CDR2: GTSNPN, SVGIG (reference sequence). The CDR3 contains 14 residues. The CDR3 sequence: CAGLGQSNTGELFF. The DNA of the CDR3 is TGTGCCGGACTGGGACAGTCGAACACCGGGGAGCTGTTTTTT.

This chain joins TRBV29-1 and TRBJ2-7; D gene uncertain. Trimming pared 0 bases from V and 0 bases from J, leaving 15 bases between. In germline, CDR1 is SQVTM, CDR2 ANQGSEA. The CDR3 contains 16 residues. For the CDR3, the DNA is TGCAGCGTTGAAGATCGGTACGGCAGTAGCTCCTACGAGCAGTACTTC. Its protein product is CSVEDRYGSSSYEQYF.

This chain uses TRBV20-1 with TRBJ2-4; D remains unclear. CDR3 size: 9 residues. Germline CDR1 is DFQATT and CDR2 is SNEGSKA (reference sequence). V dropped 5 bases and J dropped 10 bases, with 6 bases sitting between them. The CDR3 bases are TGCAGTGCTGAGAGAATTCAGTACTTC. Translation: CSAERIQYF.

This clone occurred a few times. This chain links TRBV2 with TRBJ2-4; D is unresolved. The CDR3 covers 16 residues. V was cut by 6 bases and J by 0 bases, with 15 bases left in between. The germline gives CDR1 SNHLY, CDR2 FYNNEI. The CDR3 is CASSDPFVIAKNIQYF. The DNA of the CDR3 is TGTGCCAGCAGCGATCCCTTCGTAATAGCCAAAAACATTCAGTACTTC.

This clone was observed a few times. This chain uses TRBV5-1 with TRBJ2-5; possible D gene TRBD1, 6 bases. V lost 4 bases to trimming and J lost 5 bases, with 21 bases between them. In germline, CDR1 is SGHRS, CDR2 YFSETQ. The CDR3 sequence is 16 residues long. The CDR3, as DNA: TGCGCCAGCAGCGGAAACCCACAGGGACGCGGGGAGACCCAGTACTTC. Amino acid sequence: CASSGNPQGRGETQYF.

This clone was seen once. V usage is TRBV4-1 and J usage is TRBJ1-2; D might be TRBD1 (6 bases). Trimming shortened V by 4 bases and J by 2 bases, and 14 bases separated the two germline ends. The CDR3 spans 15 residues. The V gene's germline CDR1 is MGHRA and CDR2 YSYEKL. The CDR3 loop reads CASSPGQNQNYGYTF. The CDR3 nucleotides read TGCGCCAGCAGCCCTGGACAGAATCAAAACTATGGCTACACCTTC.

This clone turned up a few times. This chain links TRBV25-1 with TRBJ2-7; D not certain. The CDR3 loop spans 15 amino acids. Germline lookup yields CDR1 MGHDK and CDR2 SYGVNS. Trimming stripped 1 base from V and 6 bases from J, with 16 bases between. The chain's CDR3 is CASSEFKSNAGEQYF. The CDR3 nucleotides read TGTGCCAGCAGTGAATTTAAGTCGAATGCAGGCGAGCAGTACTTC.

The chain links TRBV30 to TRBJ2-7; D remains unclear. V was clipped by 0 bases and J by 1 base, with 7 bases between them. The CDR3 has 13 residues. Germline V gives CDR1 GTSNPN, CDR2 SVGIG (reference sequence). The CDR3 DNA follows: TGTGCCTGGAGTGTACGGCTATCCTACGAGCAGTACTTC. As protein: CAWSVRLSYEQYF.

Only one count was recorded for this clone. This chain uses TRBV5-1 with TRBJ2-1; D is undetermined. The ends were cut back, 2 bases at V and 3 bases at J, with 6 bases in the middle. The CDR3 has 13 amino acids. CDR1 and CDR2 (germline): SGHRS, YFSETQ. This CDR3 is CASSFPDYNEQFF. The CDR3 DNA is TGCGCCAGCAGCTTTCCGGACTACAATGAGCAGTTCTTC.

The CDR3 region has the DNA TGTGCCAGCAGCCGAACCTACAGGGTTCCACACGGCTACACCTTC. Its protein product is CASSRTYRVPHGYTF. The chain joins TRBV7-2 to TRBJ1-2; D perhaps matches TRBD1 (6 bases). V was pared by 5 bases and J by 8 bases, with 21 bases between. CDR1 SGHTA and CDR2 FQGNSA come from the germline V gene. The CDR3 runs to 15 residues. Drawing the rest from reference TRBV7-2 and TRBJ1-2, the complete variable domain is GAGVSQSPSNKVTEKGKDVELRCDPISGHTALYWYRQSLGQGLEFLIYFQGNSAPDKSGLPSDRFSAERTGGSVSTLTIQRTQQEDSAVYLCASSRTYRVPHGYTFGSGTRLTVV.

V and J are TRBV6-5 and TRBJ2-3, with 9 bases lining up with TRBD2. V lost 2 bases and J lost 9; bases outside the gene matches: 9. CDR3 length equals 15 residues. CDR1 is MNHEY, CDR2 SVGAGI, per germline. CDR3 nucleotides: TGTGCCAGCAGTTACGGGAGGGCTAGCGGGATGACGCAGTATTTT. Translation: CASSYGRASGMTQYF.

This rearrangement joins TRBV28 to TRBJ1-1, with D uncertain. V was clipped by 7 bases and J by 1 base, with 13 bases between them. Germline V gene lookup returns CDR1 MDHEN and CDR2 SYDVKM. CDR3 length: 14 residues. The CDR3 loop is CASTPQLWNTEAFF. CDR3 sequence (DNA): TGTGCCAGCACCCCACAGCTATGGAACACTGAAGCTTTCTTT.

The gene calls are TRBV7-2 and TRBJ2-1; D is perhaps TRBD1 (6 bases). V was pared by 5 bases and J by 7 bases, with 15 bases between. Germline loops: CDR1 SGHTA, CDR2 FQGNSA. The CDR3 totals 14 residues. CDR3 sequence reads: CASSPYLTGNEQFF. As DNA, the CDR3 is TGTGCCAGCAGCCCATACCTTACAGGGAATGAGCAGTTCTTC. Together with reference TRBV7-2 and TRBJ2-1, the CDR3 gives the full variable domain: GAGVSQSPSNKVTEKGKDVELRCDPISGHTALYWYRQSLGQGLEFLIYFQGNSAPDKSGLPSDRFSAERTGGSVSTLTIQRTQQEDSAVYLCASSPYLTGNEQFFGPGTRLTVL.

The table lists this clone with a few counts. The genes are TRBV29-1 and TRBJ2-3; tentative D call: TRBD2 (5 bases). V was shortened by 8 bases and J by 7 bases, with 16 bases between the two germline ends. Germline V CDR1 and CDR2: SQVTM, ANQGSEA. CDR3 length equals 12 residues. The CDR3 DNA reads TGCAGCCCGGTAATCCGGGGATATACGCAGTATTTT. As protein: CSPVIRGYTQYF.

The J gene is TRBJ2-2, the V gene TRBV6-6; possibly TRBD2 for D (6 bases). This CDR3 is built from 13 residues. Trimming cost V 4 bases and J 5 bases, with 8 bases left between them. Germline V lookup: CDR1 MNHNY, CDR2 SVGAGI (reference sequence). CDR3 coding DNA: TGTGCCAGCAGTTCCGGGGGTACCGGGGAGCTGTTTTTT. Translation: CASSSGGTGELFF.

This clone was seen only a few times. CDR3 region: CASSLYLAGGRNEQFF. The CDR3 DNA reads TGCGCCAGCAGCTTGTATCTAGCGGGAGGCCGCAATGAGCAGTTCTTC. This rearrangement joins TRBV5-1 to TRBJ2-1; 11 bases map to TRBD2. The V segment lost 1 base and the J segment 6 bases; nucleotides outside the gene matches: 6. Germline-derived CDR1 and CDR2 are SGHRS and YFSETQ. The CDR3 runs to 16 residues.

This clone was seen a handful of times. The V and J genes are TRBV29-1 and TRBJ1-1; TRBD1 might be the D (6 bases). This CDR3 has 12 amino acids. V shed 7 bases and J shed 0 bases, with 9 bases lying between them. Germline V lookup: CDR1 SQVTM, CDR2 ANQGSEA. CDR3 in amino acids: CSGGGMNTEAFF. CDR3 DNA: TGCAGCGGAGGGGGTATGAACACTGAAGCTTTCTTT.

This clone was counted between two and nine times. The chain links TRBV5-1 to TRBJ2-1, with D perhaps being TRBD1 or TRBD2 (5 bases each). CDR1 and CDR2 (germline): SGHRS, YFSETQ. The CDR3 covers 16 residues. Trimming shortened V by 4 bases and J by 0 bases, and 14 bases separated the two germline ends. The CDR3 DNA follows: TGCGCCAGCAGCGTGGGGGTTGCGAGCTCCTACAATGAGCAGTTCTTC. Protein product: CASSVGVASSYNEQFF.

The chain combines TRBV7-9 with TRBJ2-7; 9 bases are a match to TRBD2. Germline lookup yields CDR1 SEHNR and CDR2 FQNEAQ (reference sequence). V lost 2 bases and J lost 2; bases outside the gene matches: 1. The CDR3 is 14 residues long. Here the CDR3 DNA reads TGTGCCAGCAGCTTACTAGCGGGACCCTACGAGCAGTACTTC. Its translation is CASSLLAGPYEQYF.

In this sample, this clone turned up a few times. This CDR3 is CASSPPTGGSNQPQHF. DNA of the CDR3: TGTGCCAGCAGTCCGCCGACAGGGGGAAGCAATCAGCCCCAGCATTTT. The V gene is TRBV28, the J gene TRBJ1-5; 9 bases fit TRBD1. The J segment lost 1 base and the V segment lost 5 bases, leaving 6 bases of the junction unmatched. CDR1 MDHEN and CDR2 SYDVKM come from the germline V gene. The CDR3 totals 16 residues.

CDR3 amino acids: CASSLNRGPGYEQYF. CDR3 sequence (DNA): TGCGCCAGCAGCCTCAACCGGGGCCCAGGGTACGAGCAGTACTTC. The rearrangement joins TRBV4-3 to TRBJ2-7, with D perhaps assigned TRBD1 or TRBD2 (5 bases each). Germline V lookup: CDR1 LGHNA, CDR2 YSLEER. The CDR3 sequence is 15 residues long. Trimming left V 4 bases short and J 4 bases short, with 17 bases between.

J is TRBJ2-3 and V is TRBV30, with 8 bases lining up with TRBD2. Germline assignment: CDR1 GTSNPN and CDR2 SVGIG (reference sequence). CDR3 length equals 15 residues. The V segment lost 2 bases and the J segment 6 bases; nucleotides outside the gene matches: 10. DNA for the CDR3: TGTGCCTGGAGTCCCCGGGAGGGCCTATCGGATACGCAGTATTTT. Amino acids: CAWSPREGLSDTQYF.

This clone appeared a few times. This rearrangement joins TRBV7-2 to TRBJ2-1, with D perhaps matching TRBD1 or TRBD2 (5 bases each). The CDR3 has 16 amino acids. V was trimmed by 8 bases and J by 3 bases, leaving 20 bases between them. Germline CDR1 SGHTA, CDR2 FQGNSA. The CDR3 is CASAPPSGRLYNEQFF. In nucleotides, the CDR3 is TGTGCCAGCGCGCCGCCATCGGGACGACTCTACAATGAGCAGTTCTTC.